This T cell receptor beta chain derives from a study of cytomegalovirus exposure and HLA in healthy donors. The CDR3 sequence is 15 residues long. Trimming removed 2 bases at V and 8 bases at J, with 16 bases between. The germline CDR1 and CDR2 sequences are MNHEY and SMNVEV (reference sequence). Use of 60 Vbeta and 13 Jbeta primers characterized the PCR. The data were produced by immunoSEQ multiplex PCR, yet TCRdb's version contains in-frame clones alone and is incomplete. The sample carries 110,000 to 150,000 clones, around four fifths recorded once. Participants comprised healthy donors of bone marrow.

Sequencing was performed on PBMCs. The TCR sequence derives from a boy between 2 and 10 years old in good health and CMV-seronegative. J is TRBJ2-1 and V is TRBV27; a possible D gene is TRBD2 (5 bases). The CDR3 loop is CASSLGGPDIDEQFF. For the CDR3, the DNA is TGTGCCAGCAGTTTAGGCGGGCCTGACATAGATGAGCAGTTCTTC.